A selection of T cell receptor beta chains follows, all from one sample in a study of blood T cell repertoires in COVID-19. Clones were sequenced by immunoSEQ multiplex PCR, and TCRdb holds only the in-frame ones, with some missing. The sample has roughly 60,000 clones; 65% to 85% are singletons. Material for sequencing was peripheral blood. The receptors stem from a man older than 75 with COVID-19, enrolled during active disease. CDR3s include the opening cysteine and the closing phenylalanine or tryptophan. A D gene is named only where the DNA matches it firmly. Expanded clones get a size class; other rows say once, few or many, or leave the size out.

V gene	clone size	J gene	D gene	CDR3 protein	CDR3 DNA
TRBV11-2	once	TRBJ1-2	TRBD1	CASSLRAGGGYGYTF	TGTGCCAGCAGCTTAAGGGCAGGGGGAGGCTATGGCTACACCTTC
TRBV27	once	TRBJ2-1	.	CASSSPGQGGLARRGEQFF	TGTGCCAGCAGCTCACCGGGACAGGGCGGACTAGCGAGAAGAGGGGAGCAGTTCTTC
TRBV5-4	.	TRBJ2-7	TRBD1	CASSTQDRFSYEQYF	TGTGCCAGCAGCACCCAGGACAGGTTCTCCTACGAGCAGTACTTC
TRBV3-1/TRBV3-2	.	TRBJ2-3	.	CASSQDVGQRTDTQYF	TGTGCCAGCAGCCAAGATGTGGGCCAGAGAACAGATACGCAGTATTTT
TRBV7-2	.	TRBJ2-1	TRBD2	CASSPRGTSGGESYNEQFF	TGTGCCAGCAGCCCCCGCGGGACTAGCGGGGGGGAATCCTACAATGAGCAGTTCTTC
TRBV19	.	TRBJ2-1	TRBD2	CASTPRYSGSRNEQFF	TGTGCCAGTACCCCTCGGTATAGCGGGAGTCGCAATGAGCAGTTCTTC
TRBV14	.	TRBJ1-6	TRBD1	CASSPRTGGVYNSPLHF	TGTGCCAGCAGCCCCCGGACAGGGGGCGTCTATAATTCACCCCTCCACTTT
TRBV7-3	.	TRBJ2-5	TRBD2	CASSLTGGEETQYF	TGTGCCAGCAGCTTAACCGGGGGGGAAGAGACCCAGTACTTC
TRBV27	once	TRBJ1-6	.	CASRISTGGGSPLHF	TGTGCCAGCAGGATATCGACGGGGGGAGGCTCACCCCTCCACTTT
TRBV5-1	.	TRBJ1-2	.	CASSLDRVGYTF	TGCGCCAGCAGCTTGGATCGGGTTGGCTACACCTTC
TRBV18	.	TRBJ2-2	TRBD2	CASSGTSGNTGELFF	TGTGCCAGCTCAGGGACTAGCGGGAACACCGGGGAGCTGTTTTTT
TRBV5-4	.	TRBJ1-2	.	CASSLGGQGPSGGSGYTF	TGTGCCAGCAGCTTGGGAGGTCAGGGCCCCTCCGGTGGAAGTGGCTACACCTTC
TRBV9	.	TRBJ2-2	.	CASSVRTRSGELFF	TGTGCCAGCAGCGTACGAACTAGGTCCGGGGAGCTGTTTTTT
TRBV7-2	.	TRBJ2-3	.	CASSLVGIRPGTDTQYF	TGTGCCAGCAGCTTAGTCGGCATCAGGCCCGGCACAGATACGCAGTATTTT
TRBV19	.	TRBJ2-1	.	CASSGRGISYNEQFF	TGTGCCAGTAGTGGGCGGGGCATTTCCTACAATGAGCAGTTCTTC
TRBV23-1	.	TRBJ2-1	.	CASSQSILRRAGETGEQFF	TGCGCCAGCAGTCAATCGATTCTTCGGCGGGCAGGGGAAACGGGAGAGCAGTTCTTC
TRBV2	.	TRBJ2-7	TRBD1	CASSGSRGNSYEQYF	TGTGCCAGCAGTGGGAGCAGGGGGAACTCCTACGAGCAGTACTTC
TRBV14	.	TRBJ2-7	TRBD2	CASSRRTSGGTPYEQYF	TGTGCCAGCAGCCGTCGGACTAGCGGGGGGACTCCCTACGAGCAGTACTTC
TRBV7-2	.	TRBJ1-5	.	CASSLGALSNQPQHF	TGTGCCAGCAGCTTAGGGGCCCTTAGCAATCAGCCCCAGCATTTT
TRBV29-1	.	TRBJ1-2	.	CGSGWDYGYTF	TGCGGATCAGGGTGGGACTATGGCTACACCTTC
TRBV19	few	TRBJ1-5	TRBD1	CASSMRGTGGARGNQPQHF	TGTGCCAGTAGTATGCGGGGGACAGGGGGCGCTCGGGGCAATCAGCCCCAGCATTTT